The T cell receptor beta chain described here comes from a study of blood T cell repertoires in COVID-19. Overall study: Cohort 3 recovered donors had two negative PCRs, clearance, or symptom resolution. Samples came from the United States, Italy and Spain, spanning acute and convalescent COVID-19. From T cells, B-cell-depleted T cells, or PBMCs came the material, which was cDNA or gDNA.

Using immunoSEQ multiplex PCR, the repertoire was profiled, and TCRdb retains in-frame clones only, with some absent. This table has some 200,000 clones, 87% appearing once. The CDR3 covers 17 residues. Germline V gene sequence: CDR1 MNHEY, CDR2 SMNVEV (reference sequence). The trim removed 3 bases at V and 7 bases at J, leaving 12 bases unmatched. Sequencing was done on a sample of PBMCs or T cells enriched from blood (not recorded which). The J gene is TRBJ1-2, the V gene TRBV27, with 12 positions matching TRBD1. This TCR came from a young man in a cohort exposed to, infected with or recovered from COVID-19 (not recorded which). CDR3 coding DNA: TGTGCCAGCAGTTTCCGACGAGCGGGGACAGGGGGCGGTGGCTACACCTTC. As protein: CASSFRRAGTGGGGYTF.